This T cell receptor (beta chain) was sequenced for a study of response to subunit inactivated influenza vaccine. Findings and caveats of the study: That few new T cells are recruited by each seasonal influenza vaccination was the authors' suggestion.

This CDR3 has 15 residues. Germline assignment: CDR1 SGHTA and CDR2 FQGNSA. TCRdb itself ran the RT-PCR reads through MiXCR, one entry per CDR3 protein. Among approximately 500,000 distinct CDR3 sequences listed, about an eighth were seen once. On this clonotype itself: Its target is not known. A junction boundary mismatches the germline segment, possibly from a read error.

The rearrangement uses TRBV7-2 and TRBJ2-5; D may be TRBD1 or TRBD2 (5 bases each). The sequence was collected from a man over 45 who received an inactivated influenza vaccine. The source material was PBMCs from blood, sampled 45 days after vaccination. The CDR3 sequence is CASSRPGGSQETQCF. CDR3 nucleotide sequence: TGTGCCAGCAGCCGACCTGGGGGATCCCAAGAGACCCAGTGCTTC.